The entry below describes one T cell receptor (beta chain). There are many counts of this clonotype. Its specific antigen is unknown. No per-base quality is available; no much larger clone lies one base away. Sample time point, as interpreted from the label and publication: sample taken at primary tumor resection. Whole RNA extracted from tumor and nontumor lung tissue, or from cryopreserved PBMC samples, was used for TCR sequencing without cell sorting. Donors were 72 patients with early-stage, untreated non-small cell lung cancer from the lung TRACERx cohort. Patients were selected for TCR sequencing only if sufficient RNA was available from at least two tumor regions. Reading the germline V gene (reference sequence) gives CDR1 SGHAT and CDR2 FQDESV. V lost 5 bases and J lost 1 base; the stretch between them is 11 bases long. Inclusive of the bounding cysteine and phenylalanine, the CDR3 is 14 residues long. Just CDR3 DNA is preserved here, 42 bases in frame from base 1.

Library preparation used 5' RACE. The instrument given in TCRdb is NextSeq 500. The TCR library protocol attached a unique molecular identifier to each TCR cDNA molecule to allow correction of PCR and sequencing errors. Under the source paper's analysis protocol: TCR identification, UMI-based error correction and CDR3 extraction were performed with Decombinator tools. Expanded TCRs were defined as those above a frequency of 2 per 1,000, corresponding to the top 1% of the tumor frequency distribution. Renyi diversity was computed with the R vegan package after each repertoire had been subsampled 100 times to 5,000 TCRs. To build CDR3 similarity networks, amino acid triplet string-kernel similarity was used, and CDR3s were connected when their pairwise similarity was above 0.82. TCRdb handled the public reads itself, with Q25 trimming in fastp and clone calling in MiXCR, and kept productive beta chains. Here each entry gathers all rows of one CDR3 protein and keeps the most common genes and DNA. The V and J calls and clone size are TCRdb's, not the authors'. The sample includes around 89,000 distinct CDR3 sequences, with about 12% observed a single time. 35% to 45% of the sample goes to the ten largest clones.

This sample was included in a study of spatial heterogeneity in lung cancer (dated by TCRdb to the late 2010s). Describing the broader study: Beta-chain transcripts were consistently detected in greater numbers than alpha-chain transcripts, which likely reflected higher beta-chain transcript abundance. In the raw uncorrected reads, each unique combination of TCR and UMI appeared more than ten times on average. TCR alpha and beta repertoires were quantitatively compared across multiple tumor regions, matched nontumor lung and blood in non-small cell lung cancer. The study linked features of the TCR repertoire to counts of nonsynonymous mutations, which were determined by whole-exome sequencing of tumor tissue. At surgery, 220 tumor regions, approximately 64 matched nontumor lung samples and more than 50 PBMC samples were TCR-sequenced for both alpha and beta chains. What the research found in general, with its limitations: Ubiquitous expanded tumor TCRs were detected in blood more often at tumor resection than at routine follow-up. Additional single-cell paired TCR alpha and beta sequencing was considered necessary to confirm, at a functional level, the hypothesis that regional TCRs recognize regional mutations.

The chain is encoded by TRBV11-1 joined to TRBJ2-5, with the D segment identity uncertain. The sequences come from PBMCs, collected at surgery. This TCR came from a male donor with early-stage non-small cell lung cancer. The CDR3: CASSRNNVQETQYF. The DNA sequence is TGTGCCAGCAGCCGAAACAACGTCCAAGAGACCCAGTACTTC.